The clone carrying this T cell receptor (beta chain) showed up many times. The data stem from a study of identical twins. V was clipped by 6 bases and J by 3 bases, with 7 bases between them. The CDR3 sequence is 12 residues long. Germline values: CDR1 SEHNR, CDR2 FQNEAQ (reference sequence). Each CDR3 protein gets one entry after TCRdb re-called the 5' RACE reads with MiXCR. The table includes just under 550,000 distinct CDR3 sequences, over 12% detected once. These sequences were also reported in another study, on yellow fever vaccine responses in identical twins.

The gene calls are TRBV7-9 and TRBJ2-3; D remains unclear. What was sequenced was CD4+ T cells sorted from blood. This clonotype was obtained from a woman aged 18-35 years in good health. The CDR3 is CASSSPTDTQYF. The CDR3 bases are TGTGCCAGCAGTTCACCAACAGATACGCAGTATTTT.